This T cell receptor (beta chain) was found in a study of molecular identifiers for immune sequencing clone quantification (dated by TCRdb to the late 2010s). With respect to the entire study: For a replicate experiment, RNA from 20,000 or 100,000 naive CD8 T cells was divided into five aliquots, and four of the five aliquots were sequenced. This methods study used CD8 T cells to benchmark TCR RNA copy counting and molecular-identifier clustering-based TCR repertoire sequencing (MIDCIRS).

At least ten counts were recorded for this clonotype. Its antigen is currently not known. Nothing much larger sits one base from this clone, and base qualities are not available. Library preparation employed PCR. Sequencing used an Illumina HiSeq 4000. Bulk TCR libraries were generated as previously described, with the TCR primers listed in Table S5 used. The Qiagen AllPrep DNA/RNA kit was used to purify total RNA. Reads from multiple sequencing runs of the same library were pooled before analysis. The source study handled its data this way. Only reads with exact TCR constant sequence were kept, trimmed to 150 nt, and grouped by their 12-nt molecular barcodes. Within each barcode group, reads were sub-clustered at a 15% Levenshtein threshold, and quality-weighted consensus sequences were built per RNA molecule. Non-functional sequences were removed, as were lower-count sequences one edit away from another. Based on a fit of two negative binomial distributions, barcode sub-clusters having less than 20% of the maximum read count were discarded. TCRdb reworked the public reads: Q25 trimming with fastp, MiXCR clone assembly, productive beta chains retained. Entries are consolidated by CDR3 protein sequence, retaining the most common genes and DNA. It is TCRdb's table, rather than the study itself, that gives the V and J calls and clone size. This sample is represented by fewer than 25,000 distinct CDR3 sequences; roughly 15% of them were singletons. The top ten constitute around 1% of the sample.

Broader findings and caveats from the paper: When barcode sub-clustering was left out, chimeric consensus sequences inflated TCR diversity, with chimeras reaching as high as 47%. Even against a background of 850,000 to 1,000,000 naive CD8 T cells, spiked-in Jurkat TCR RNA amounting to a single cell's worth was reported to be detectable. Spiked-in Jurkat TCR RNA (approximately 9 copies' worth), which is not part of the donor repertoire, was contained in the naive libraries. Modeling estimated approximately 3 recovered TCR RNA copies per cell, compared with approximately 10 by digital PCR, which implies roughly 30% capture efficiency. Highly expanded clone sizes could be underestimated because identical TCR molecules may share a barcode. In CMV-specific effector cells, clones with more than 20 RNA copies contained over 99% of molecules, whereas in naive cells such clones contained under 1% of molecules.

Naive CD8 T cell libraries were made from roughly 18,000 to 920,000 sorted cells using 10%, 30% or 50% of purified RNA. Naive CD8 T cells were FACS-sorted as CD8+CD4-CCR7+CD45RA+ on a BD FACSAria II into RLT Plus buffer. To test detection sensitivity, Jurkat RNA equivalent to approximately ten TCR copies was spiked into samples of roughly 18,000-1,000,000 naive CD8 T cells. CD8 T cells were enriched using RosetteSep CD8+ T Cell Enrichment Cocktail and Ficoll-Paque, and the enriched cells then underwent ACK red cell lysis. The germline ends are 16 bases apart after V is trimmed by 0 bases and J by 0 bases. The CDR3 runs 18 residues from the cysteine to the phenylalanine. Only CDR3 DNA remains: 54 bases, in frame from the first base. From the germline V gene (reference sequence), CDR1 is LGHDT and CDR2 is YNNKEL.

The sample consisted of naive CD8+ T cells from blood, with Jurkat cell RNA spiked in. In light of the paper, this sample's cell subset or site label describes: FACS-sorted CD8+CD4-CCR7+CD45RA+ naive T cells. The source of this sequence is a human donor in good health. Some libraries in this study had Jurkat cell RNA spiked in. The chain links TRBV3-1 with TRBJ2-3, with the D segment identity uncertain. The CDR3 has the sequence CASSQDSSGSASTDTQYF. The DNA reads TGTGCCAGCAGCCAAGATTCGTCTGGTTCAGCTAGCACAGATACGCAGTATTTT.